Below are 8 T cell receptor beta chains sequenced from a single sample in a study of monozygotic twins with inflammatory bowel disease. Reprocessing the 5' RACE reads, TCRdb reports a single entry for every CDR3 protein and omits DNA. This sample's table has 400,000 to 500,000 distinct CDR3 sequences. The sample taken for sequencing was blood. Receptors originate from a human donor with ulcerative colitis or Crohn's disease, or a healthy co-twin of an affected twin (not recorded which).

The gene calls are TRBV21-1 and TRBJ1-4. TRBV21-1 is described as a pseudogene. The CDR3 length is 13 residues. The CDR3 sequence: CATVRQSNEKLFF.

This rearrangement joins TRBV7-2 to TRBJ2-3; the TCRdb call, TRBD2, lacks DNA for checking. The V gene's germline CDR1 is SGHTA and CDR2 FQGNSA. This CDR3 is built from 18 residues. This CDR3 is CASSLAPTSGTFTDTQYF.

This chain connects TRBV6-5 to TRBJ2-2; TCRdb selects TRBD1, and the lack of DNA leaves this call unchecked. Germline V CDR1 and CDR2: MNHEY, SVGAGI. The CDR3 consists of 17 residues. CDR3 protein: CASSYLRPLGATGELFF.

The chain couples TRBV7-6 to TRBJ2-5. Germline V gene data show CDR1 as SGHVS and CDR2 as FNYEAQ. This CDR3 is built from 11 residues. CDR3 residues: CASSLEVTQYF.

The CDR3 sequence is CASRNPADRSYNEQFF. This chain uses TRBV5-4 with TRBJ2-1. The germline V gene has CDR1 SGHNT and CDR2 YYREEE (reference sequence). The CDR3 contains 16 residues.

The genes are TRBV24-1 and TRBJ2-5. Germline values: CDR1 KGHDR, CDR2 SFDVKD. This CDR3 contains 13 residues. The CDR3 loop reads CATSDGFRETQYF.

The rearrangement joins TRBV12-3 or TRBV12-4 to TRBJ2-7; absent DNA, TCRdb's TRBD2 call cannot be checked. The CDR3 consists of 15 residues. CDR3 sequence: CASSRTSGRTYEQYF.

The CDR3 sequence: CSAPRDRDYEQYF. The chain couples TRBV20-1 to TRBJ2-7; TCRdb gives TRBD1 as the D gene, but with no DNA this cannot be confirmed. In germline, CDR1 is DFQATT, CDR2 SNEGSKA (reference sequence). The length of the CDR3 is 13 residues.